The 5 T cell receptor beta chains below all came from one sample that was sequenced in a study of T-cell reconstitution after alpha-beta-depleted transplantation in children. Unique molecular identifiers were incorporated into the prepared TCRbeta library. A single record per CDR3 protein comes from TCRdb applying MiXCR to the PCR reads. The repertoire holds roughly 400,000 distinct CDR3 sequences, with 20% as singletons. This specimen consisted of PBMCs from the stem cell graft donor, obtained from the stem cell graft. All receptors derive from a human donor who donated a stem cell graft to a child with acute myeloid leukemia.

This clonotype has only a few counts. This rearrangement joins TRBV5-1 to TRBJ2-7, with D possibly matching TRBD2 (5 bases). Germline V gene data show CDR1 as SGHRS and CDR2 as YFSETQ. The CDR3 runs 14 residues. V was clipped by 1 base and J by 7 bases, with 15 bases between them. Written as DNA, the CDR3 is TGCGCCAGCAGCTTGAGCAAGGGAGCGAGAGAGCAGTACTTC. Translating gives CASSLSKGAREQYF.

This clonotype has a handful of counts. This chain connects TRBV9 to TRBJ2-1; D is ambiguous. CDR3 length equals 16 residues. V dropped 1 base and J dropped 0 bases, with 11 bases sitting between them. In germline, CDR1 is SGDLS, CDR2 YYNGEE. CDR3 DNA: TGTGCCAGCAGCGTATGGTCTCCGAGCTCCTACAATGAGCAGTTCTTC. Translating gives CASSVWSPSSYNEQFF.

This clonotype was seen more than once but under ten times. V is TRBV6-1 and J is TRBJ2-1; 9 positions agree with TRBD2. This CDR3 is built from 16 residues. CDR1 is MNHNS and CDR2 is SASEGT in the germline V gene. The ends lost 7 bases at V and 9 bases at J; junction bases unmatched: 16. The CDR3 region is CASTRGSSGNPREQFF. The CDR3 region has the DNA TGTGCCAGCACTCGGGGGTCTAGCGGGAACCCCCGTGAGCAGTTCTTC.

J is TRBJ1-5 and V is TRBV12-3 or TRBV12-4, with D perhaps TRBD1 (5 bases). There are 15 residues in the CDR3. The V end was cut by 3 bases, the J end by 5 bases, with 14 bases between. CDR3 in amino acids: CASSLSSGLDQPQHF. DNA for the CDR3: TGTGCCAGCAGTTTGAGTTCGGGGCTCGATCAGCCCCAGCATTTT.

V gene TRBV28 combines with J gene TRBJ2-3, with D unclear. From germline, CDR1 is MDHEN and CDR2 SYDVKM. Trimming left V 4 bases short and J 1 base short, with 15 bases between. This CDR3 is built from 16 residues. The CDR3 protein is CASSSPTEVGTDTQYF. CDR3 DNA sequence: TGTGCCAGCAGTTCCCCTACAGAAGTCGGCACAGATACGCAGTATTTT.